This is a list of T cell receptor beta chains from one sample in a study of blood T cell repertoires in COVID-19. Using immunoSEQ multiplex PCR, the repertoire was profiled, and TCRdb retains in-frame clones only, with some absent. Found here are 250,000 to 300,000 clones, 75% to 90% of them singletons; the top ten hold around 1.5%. Sequenced sample: peripheral blood. The receptors were sampled from a woman aged 35 to 49 who had recovered from COVID-19. The CDR3 runs from the conserved cysteine through the conserved F or W. Fields, in order: D gene, J gene, V gene, CDR3 protein. D genes are given only for firm matches.

d_gene: TRBD2; j_gene: TRBJ2-1; v_gene: TRBV5-1; CDR3aa: CASTPGEIAGGGEQFF
d_gene: -; j_gene: TRBJ1-2; v_gene: TRBV7-2; CDR3aa: CASSATGVNGYTF
d_gene: TRBD1; j_gene: TRBJ1-5; v_gene: TRBV2; CDR3aa: CASSDRGLSNQPQHF
d_gene: -; j_gene: TRBJ2-5; v_gene: TRBV27; CDR3aa: CASSLGGGLGTQYF
d_gene: TRBD1; j_gene: TRBJ1-2; v_gene: TRBV30; CDR3aa: CAWIYPGGYGYTF
d_gene: -; j_gene: TRBJ1-2; v_gene: TRBV28; CDR3aa: CASSFRGYGYTF
d_gene: -; j_gene: TRBJ1-4; v_gene: TRBV20-1; CDR3aa: CSASLGARWENEKLFF
d_gene: -; j_gene: TRBJ2-6; v_gene: TRBV10-2; CDR3aa: CASSAKSYGANVLTF
d_gene: TRBD2; j_gene: TRBJ2-5; v_gene: TRBV7-8; CDR3aa: CASSPRGGVETQYF
d_gene: -; j_gene: TRBJ2-5; v_gene: TRBV5-6; CDR3aa: CASSLEGGIEFQETQYF
d_gene: TRBD1; j_gene: TRBJ2-1; v_gene: TRBV19; CDR3aa: CASSIGRDRGSYNEQFF
d_gene: -; j_gene: TRBJ2-7; v_gene: TRBV27; CDR3aa: CASSWTPASYEQYF
d_gene: -; j_gene: TRBJ1-2; v_gene: TRBV7-2; CDR3aa: CASSLARENYGYTF
d_gene: -; j_gene: TRBJ1-5; v_gene: TRBV10-3; CDR3aa: CAISTAEGDQPQHF
d_gene: -; j_gene: TRBJ2-5; v_gene: TRBV5-8; CDR3aa: CASSSSFETQYF
d_gene: -; j_gene: TRBJ2-7; v_gene: TRBV10-3; CDR3aa: CAIGGSLERLNYEQYF
d_gene: TRBD1; j_gene: TRBJ1-2; v_gene: TRBV5-8; CDR3aa: CASSSTTGLYGYTF
d_gene: -; j_gene: TRBJ1-2; v_gene: TRBV5-6; CDR3aa: CASSAGRAYGYTF
d_gene: -; j_gene: TRBJ2-7; v_gene: TRBV5-1; CDR3aa: CASNKQGPTYEQYF
d_gene: TRBD1; j_gene: TRBJ1-1; v_gene: TRBV2; CDR3aa: CASSEVLEGAEAEAFF
d_gene: -; j_gene: TRBJ2-1; v_gene: TRBV7-2; CDR3aa: CASSFYGDSFSYNEQFF
d_gene: -; j_gene: TRBJ1-6; v_gene: TRBV28; CDR3aa: CASIPGHSLRSYNSPLHF
d_gene: -; j_gene: TRBJ2-1; v_gene: TRBV6-6; CDR3aa: CASSLPQQGSAYNEQFF
d_gene: -; j_gene: TRBJ2-3; v_gene: TRBV27; CDR3aa: CASSFPADTQYF
d_gene: TRBD2; j_gene: TRBJ2-7; v_gene: TRBV4-1; CDR3aa: CASSQGGGEYF
d_gene: -; j_gene: TRBJ1-1; v_gene: TRBV20-1; CDR3aa: CSASEDSDTEAFF
d_gene: TRBD1; j_gene: TRBJ2-3; v_gene: TRBV18; CDR3aa: CASSPQQGADTDTQYF
d_gene: TRBD1; j_gene: TRBJ1-3; v_gene: TRBV6-2/TRBV6-3; CDR3aa: CASSYRGQGAGNTIYF
d_gene: -; j_gene: TRBJ2-7; v_gene: TRBV6-2/TRBV6-3; CDR3aa: CASSNGGRYEQYF
d_gene: -; j_gene: TRBJ1-2; v_gene: TRBV5-1; CDR3aa: CASSPQGANYGYTF
d_gene: -; j_gene: TRBJ2-2; v_gene: TRBV10-3; CDR3aa: CAISVGGTGELFF
d_gene: -; j_gene: TRBJ1-5; v_gene: TRBV5-1; CDR3aa: CASSLDREGQPQHF
d_gene: TRBD1; j_gene: TRBJ2-7; v_gene: TRBV6-6; CDR3aa: CASSYSSGTGGYEQYF
d_gene: TRBD1; j_gene: TRBJ1-5; v_gene: TRBV27; CDR3aa: CASSQRVRTGRDQPQHF
d_gene: -; j_gene: TRBJ2-7; v_gene: TRBV5-1; CDR3aa: CASSLGGLNYEQYF
d_gene: -; j_gene: TRBJ1-5; v_gene: TRBV7-9; CDR3aa: CASSPGSINSNQPQHF
d_gene: -; j_gene: TRBJ1-5; v_gene: TRBV6-5; CDR3aa: CASSYSGGLNQPQHF
d_gene: -; j_gene: TRBJ1-5; v_gene: TRBV5-8; CDR3aa: CASSLTSLGGGLNQPQHF
d_gene: -; j_gene: TRBJ2-7; v_gene: TRBV19; CDR3aa: CASSLPPGEQYF
d_gene: -; j_gene: TRBJ2-3; v_gene: TRBV10-1; CDR3aa: CASSESTGSTDTQYF
d_gene: -; j_gene: TRBJ2-1; v_gene: TRBV7-9; CDR3aa: CASSLAPPEGYNEQFF
d_gene: -; j_gene: TRBJ2-3; v_gene: TRBV5-5; CDR3aa: CASSLGPSLGYTQYF
d_gene: -; j_gene: TRBJ1-4; v_gene: TRBV30; CDR3aa: CAWSALSRVRKF
d_gene: -; j_gene: TRBJ2-1; v_gene: TRBV2; CDR3aa: CASNPGTSYNEQFF
d_gene: -; j_gene: TRBJ1-2; v_gene: TRBV27; CDR3aa: CATWSRALHGYTF
d_gene: TRBD1; j_gene: TRBJ1-6; v_gene: TRBV6-5; CDR3aa: CASSYSPTGGSPLHF
d_gene: -; j_gene: TRBJ2-5; v_gene: TRBV3-1/TRBV3-2; CDR3aa: CASSQGKGGTSEETQYF
d_gene: TRBD2; j_gene: TRBJ2-1; v_gene: TRBV7-9; CDR3aa: CASLELAGGNEQFF
d_gene: -; j_gene: TRBJ2-2; v_gene: TRBV6-5; CDR3aa: CASSGLNTGELFF
d_gene: -; j_gene: TRBJ1-2; v_gene: TRBV4-2; CDR3aa: CASSQRGKDYGYTF
d_gene: TRBD1; j_gene: TRBJ1-2; v_gene: TRBV6-2/TRBV6-3; CDR3aa: CASSNRGQGYGYTF
d_gene: TRBD2; j_gene: TRBJ2-1; v_gene: TRBV2; CDR3aa: CASQQRGTYNEQFF
d_gene: TRBD1; j_gene: TRBJ2-7; v_gene: TRBV6-5; CDR3aa: CASSRQGMFYEQYF
d_gene: -; j_gene: TRBJ2-7; v_gene: TRBV21-1; CDR3aa: CARDRRGPSYEQYF
d_gene: -; j_gene: TRBJ2-7; v_gene: TRBV2; CDR3aa: CASSLAYNEQYF
d_gene: TRBD2; j_gene: TRBJ2-5; v_gene: TRBV6-5; CDR3aa: CASRIKAGGRETQYF
d_gene: TRBD1; j_gene: TRBJ2-1; v_gene: TRBV13; CDR3aa: CASSPRDRAFNEQFF